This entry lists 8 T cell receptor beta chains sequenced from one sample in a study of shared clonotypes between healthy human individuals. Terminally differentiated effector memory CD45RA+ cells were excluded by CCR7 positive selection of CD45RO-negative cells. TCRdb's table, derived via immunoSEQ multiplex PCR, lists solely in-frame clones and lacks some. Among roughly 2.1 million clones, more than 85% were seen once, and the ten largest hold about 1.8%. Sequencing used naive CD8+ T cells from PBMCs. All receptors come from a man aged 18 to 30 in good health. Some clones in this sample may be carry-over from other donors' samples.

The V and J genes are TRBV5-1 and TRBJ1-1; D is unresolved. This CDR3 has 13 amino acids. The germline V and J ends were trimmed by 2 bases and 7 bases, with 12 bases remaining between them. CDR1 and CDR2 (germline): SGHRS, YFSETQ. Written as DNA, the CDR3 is TGCGCCAGCAGCTTCCGGCCGGAGGGTGAAGCTTTCTTT. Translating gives CASSFRPEGEAFF.

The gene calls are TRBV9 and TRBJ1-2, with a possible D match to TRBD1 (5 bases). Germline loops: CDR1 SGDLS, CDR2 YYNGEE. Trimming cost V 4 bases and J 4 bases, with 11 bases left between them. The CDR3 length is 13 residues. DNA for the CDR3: TGTGCCAGCAGCACTCCAGGGCCCTATGGCTACACCTTC. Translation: CASSTPGPYGYTF. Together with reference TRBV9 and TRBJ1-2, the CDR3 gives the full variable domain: DSGVTQTPKHLITATGQRVTLRCSPRSGDLSVYWYQQSLDQGLQFLIQYYNGEERAKGNILERFSAQQFPDLHSELNLSSLELGDSALYFCASSTPGPYGYTFGSGTRLTVV.

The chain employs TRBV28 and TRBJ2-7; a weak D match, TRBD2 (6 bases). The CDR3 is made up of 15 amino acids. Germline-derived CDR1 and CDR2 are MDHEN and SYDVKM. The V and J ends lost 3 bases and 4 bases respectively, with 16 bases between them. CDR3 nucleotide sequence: TGTGCCAGCAGTTTCGCGGGTAGCGGCTGGTACGAGCAGTACTTC. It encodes CASSFAGSGWYEQYF.

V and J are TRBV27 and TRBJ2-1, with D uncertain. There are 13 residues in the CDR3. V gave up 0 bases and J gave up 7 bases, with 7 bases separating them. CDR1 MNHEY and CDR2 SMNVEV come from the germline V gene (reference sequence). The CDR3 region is CASSLSRTNEQFF. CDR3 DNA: TGTGCCAGCAGTTTATCACGTACGAATGAGCAGTTCTTC.

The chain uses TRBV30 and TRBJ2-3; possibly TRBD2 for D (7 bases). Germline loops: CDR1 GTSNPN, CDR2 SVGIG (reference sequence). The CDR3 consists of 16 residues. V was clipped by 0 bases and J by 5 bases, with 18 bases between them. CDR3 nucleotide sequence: TGTGCCTGGAGTGTATTGGGGGGGGCAGGAGGAGATACGCAGTATTTT. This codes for CAWSVLGGAGGDTQYF. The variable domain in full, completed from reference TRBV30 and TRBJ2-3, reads SQTIHQWPATLVQPVGSPLSLECTVEGTSNPNLYWYRQAAGRGLQLLFYSVGIGQISSEVPQNLSASRPQDRQFILSSKKLLLSDSGFYLCAWSVLGGAGGDTQYFGPGTRLTVL.

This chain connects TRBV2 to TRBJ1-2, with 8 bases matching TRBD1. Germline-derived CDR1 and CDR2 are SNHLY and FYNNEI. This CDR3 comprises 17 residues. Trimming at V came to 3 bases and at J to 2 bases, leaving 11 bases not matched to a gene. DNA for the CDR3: TGTGCCAGCAGTGAGGTCGGTCGGACAGGGAGAAACTATGGCTACACCTTC. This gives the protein CASSEVGRTGRNYGYTF.

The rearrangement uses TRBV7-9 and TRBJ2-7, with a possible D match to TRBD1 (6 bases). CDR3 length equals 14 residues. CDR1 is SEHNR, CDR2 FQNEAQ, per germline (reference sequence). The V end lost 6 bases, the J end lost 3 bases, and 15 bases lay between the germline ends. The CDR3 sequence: CASSSGTPGYEQYF. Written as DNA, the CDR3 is TGTGCCAGCAGTTCCGGGACACCCGGCTACGAGCAGTACTTC. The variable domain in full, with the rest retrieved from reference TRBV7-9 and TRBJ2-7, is DTGVSQNPRHKITKRGQNVTFRCDPISEHNRLYWYRQTLGQGPEFLTYFQNEAQLEKSRLLSDRFSAERPKGSFSTLEIQRTEQGDSAMYLCASSSGTPGYEQYFGPGTRLTVT.

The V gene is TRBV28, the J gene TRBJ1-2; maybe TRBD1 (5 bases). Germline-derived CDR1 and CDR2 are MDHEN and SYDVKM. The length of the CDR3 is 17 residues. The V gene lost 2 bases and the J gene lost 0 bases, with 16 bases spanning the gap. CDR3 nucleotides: TGTGCCAGCAGTTTACGGGGGGTGAGAGGGACTAACTATGGCTACACCTTC. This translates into CASSLRGVRGTNYGYTF.